This entry lists 30 T cell receptor beta chains sequenced from one sample in a study of cytomegalovirus exposure and HLA in healthy donors. It was with 60 Vbeta and 13 Jbeta primers that the PCR ran. Profiled with immunoSEQ multiplex PCR; TCRdb holds only in-frame clones, not every one. The sample yields roughly 100,000 clones, roughly 85% seen once. What was sequenced was PBMCs. These receptors originate from a man in his 60s in good health and CMV-seropositive.

This sequence joins TRBV10-3 and TRBJ2-2; weak D call: TRBD2 (5 bases). Trimming stripped 0 bases from V and 1 base from J, with 12 bases between. This CDR3 is 17 amino acids long. The germline V gene encodes CDR1 ENHRY and CDR2 SYGVKD. CDR3 region: CAISESPGGRNTGELFF. DNA of the CDR3: TGTGCCATCAGTGAGTCTCCAGGCGGGCGGAACACCGGGGAGCTGTTTTTT.

The chain uses TRBV4-2 and TRBJ2-2, with a possible D match to TRBD1 (5 bases). V shed 0 bases and J shed 6 bases, with 11 bases lying between them. The CDR3 runs to 15 residues. CDR1 LGHNA and CDR2 YNFKEQ come from the germline V gene. The CDR3 sequence: CASSQDRAGPGELFF. In DNA form, the CDR3 reads TGTGCCAGCAGCCAAGATAGGGCAGGGCCCGGGGAGCTGTTTTTT.

This clone was recorded only once. The chain recombines TRBV19 with TRBJ1-1; the D gene is possibly TRBD1 (6 bases). Germline V gene sequence: CDR1 LNHDA, CDR2 SQIVND (reference sequence). This CDR3 is 17 amino acids long. V was clipped by 2 bases and J by 4 bases, with 20 bases between them. The CDR3 DNA is TGTGCCAGTAGTATAAGACAGGTGGGGACCATGGCCACTGAAGCTTTCTTT. This codes for CASSIRQVGTMATEAFF.

The V call is TRBV9, the J call TRBJ2-1; a possible D gene is TRBD2 (6 bases). This CDR3 contains 16 residues. Germline values: CDR1 SGDLS, CDR2 YYNGEE. Trimming took off 6 bases at V and 0 bases at J, with 16 bases between the two ends. Written as DNA, the CDR3 is TGTGCCAGCAAGGAGGAGGGGACCAGCTCCTACAATGAGCAGTTCTTC. Its protein product is CASKEEGTSSYNEQFF. Supplemented by reference TRBV9 and TRBJ2-1, the full variable domain reads DSGVTQTPKHLITATGQRVTLRCSPRSGDLSVYWYQQSLDQGLQFLIQYYNGEERAKGNILERFSAQQFPDLHSELNLSSLELGDSALYFCASKEEGTSSYNEQFFGPGTRLTVL.

The chain carries TRBV10-2 and TRBJ2-5; TRBD1 matches at 8 bases. The CDR3 sequence is 14 residues long. Germline values: CDR1 WSHSY, CDR2 SAAADI. J gave up 4 bases and V 5 bases, and 6 bases lay outside the gene matches. CDR3 in amino acids: CASSRTGLGETQYF. CDR3 DNA sequence: TGCGCCAGCAGTCGGACAGGGTTAGGAGAGACCCAGTACTTC.

This clone showed up just a few times. The chain recombines TRBV5-4 with TRBJ1-4, with a weak D call TRBD1 (6 bases). This CDR3 has 14 amino acids. Germline V gene data show CDR1 as SGHNT and CDR2 as YYREEE (reference sequence). V lost 5 bases, J lost 8 bases, and 16 bases lay in between. CDR3 sequence: CASSWGPTVEKLFF. The CDR3 DNA is TGTGCCAGCAGTTGGGGGCCTACAGTAGAAAAACTGTTTTTT.

The J gene is TRBJ2-5, the V gene TRBV10-1; 8 nucleotides align to TRBD1. The J call may be mistaken, given a closer DNA end match to TRBJ2-7. The CDR3 extends over 13 amino acids. The germline V gene encodes CDR1 WNHNN and CDR2 SYGVQD (reference sequence). CDR3 nucleotide sequence: TGCGCCAGCCGACGGGGACAGGACTACGAGCAGTACTTC. It translates to CASRRGQDYEQYF.

The V gene is TRBV4-1, the J gene TRBJ2-5, with D unresolved. Per the germline V gene, CDR1 is MGHRA and CDR2 is YSYEKL. This CDR3 region has 14 residues. Trimming removed 1 base from V and 4 bases from J, with 10 bases in between. CDR3 in DNA: TGCGCCAGCAGCCAAGTGGTACTCGGAGAGACCCAGTACTTC. Amino acid sequence: CASSQVVLGETQYF.

The chain couples TRBV2 to TRBJ2-3; 13 positions agree with TRBD2. The trim removed 5 bases at V and 7 bases at J, leaving 3 bases unmatched. Germline loops: CDR1 SNHLY, CDR2 FYNNEI. The CDR3 spans 14 residues. This CDR3 is CASSTSGGANTQYF. The DNA for the CDR3 is TGTGCCAGCAGTACTAGCGGGGGGGCCAATACGCAGTATTTT.

The rearrangement joins TRBV7-7 to TRBJ2-7; 8 bases map to TRBD2. This CDR3 comprises 14 residues. V shed 3 bases, J shed 5 bases, and the junction held 6 bases outside the gene matches. Germline assignment: CDR1 SSHAT and CDR2 FNYEAQ (reference sequence). CDR3 protein: CASSFERGRDEQYF. The DNA of the CDR3 is TGTGCCAGCAGCTTCGAGCGGGGGAGAGACGAGCAGTACTTC.

The count of this clone is one. In nucleotides, the CDR3 is TGTGCCAGTACGGCGGGGGCAAGTGGAAACACCATATATTTT. Encoded protein: CASTAGASGNTIYF. The rearrangement joins TRBV19 to TRBJ1-3; the D gene is possibly TRBD1 (6 bases). Trimming took off 7 bases at V and 3 bases at J, with 13 bases between the two ends. Germline values: CDR1 LNHDA, CDR2 SQIVND (reference sequence). This CDR3 is built from 14 residues.

This clone was observed at least ten times. This sequence joins TRBV25-1 and TRBJ2-5; weak D call: TRBD1 (5 bases). The CDR3 extends over 15 amino acids. CDR1 and CDR2 from the germline V gene are MGHDK and SYGVNS. Trimming stripped 4 bases from V and 1 base from J, with 13 bases between. The CDR3 coding sequence is TGTGCCAGCAGTGTAACTTGGGGCATCCAAGAGACCCAGTACTTC. It translates to CASSVTWGIQETQYF.

The CDR3 here is CASSVPGLSSYEQYF. The DNA of the CDR3 is TGTGCCAGCAGTGTACCGGGTCTTAGCTCCTACGAGCAGTACTTC. V is TRBV28 and J is TRBJ2-5; the D is unclear. The J call may not be correct, given that the DNA end is closer to TRBJ2-7. Per germline, CDR1 MDHEN and CDR2 SYDVKM. The CDR3 is 15 amino acids.

The chain uses TRBV5-1 and TRBJ1-4; TRBD1 agrees at 12 bases. This CDR3 has 15 residues. The germline CDR1 and CDR2 sequences are SGHRS and YFSETQ. After removal of 4 bases from V and 7 bases from J, the junction contained 5 bases not matched to a gene. CDR3 bases: TGCGCCAGCAGCCAGGGACAGGGGGCGAGTGAAAAACTGTTTTTT. Translated: CASSQGQGASEKLFF.

The chain recombines TRBV15 with TRBJ2-3; no clear D gene. V was clipped by 4 bases and J by 0 bases, with 14 bases between them. Germline loops: CDR1 LNHNV, CDR2 YYDKDF (reference sequence). This CDR3 has 16 amino acids. In nucleotides, the CDR3 is TGTGCCACCAGCACTATGATGGGCACTAGCACAGATACGCAGTATTTT. Encoded protein: CATSTMMGTSTDTQYF.

V gene TRBV21-1 combines with J gene TRBJ2-7; no DNA check was done on the table's D call, TRBD2. TRBV21-1 is shown as a pseudogene. The CDR3 contains 16 residues. CDR3 region: CASSSRETAHSYEQYF. The CDR3, as DNA: TGTGCCAGCAGCAGCCGGGAAACAGCGCACTCCTACGAGCAGTACTTC.

This chain uses TRBV30 with TRBJ2-6, with D possibly matching TRBD1 (6 bases). The CDR3 length is 15 residues. Germline-derived CDR1 and CDR2 are GTSNPN and SVGIG (reference sequence). V gave up 2 bases and J gave up 0 bases, with 8 bases separating them. CDR3 in DNA: TGTGCCTGGAGTACAGGGAGCTCTGGGGCCAACGTCCTGACTTTC. Translating gives CAWSTGSSGANVLTF.

CDR3 amino acids: CATSEGATDTQYF. The CDR3 DNA follows: TGCGCCACCTCGGAGGGGGCTACAGATACGCAGTATTTT. The chain uses TRBV10-1 and TRBJ2-3, with D perhaps TRBD1 (7 bases). The CDR3 runs 13 residues. Trimming removed 10 bases from V and 3 bases from J, with 14 bases in between. CDR1 is WNHNN and CDR2 is SYGVQD in the germline V gene (reference sequence).

The J gene is TRBJ2-1, the V gene TRBV7-9; 8 bases line up with TRBD2. Trimming took 3 bases from V and 10 from J; bases not matched to a gene: 8. The CDR3 is 14 amino acids. Germline lookup yields CDR1 SEHNR and CDR2 FQNEAQ (reference sequence). DNA for the CDR3: TGTGCCAGCAGCTTTGTCGGGAGGGGCTGGGAGCAGTTCTTC. It is translated as CASSFVGRGWEQFF.

This clone was detected only once. The chain employs TRBV18 and TRBJ2-4, with D uncertain. The CDR3 totals 15 residues. V shed 3 bases and J shed 0 bases, with 9 bases lying between them. Germline V gene lookup returns CDR1 KGHSH and CDR2 LQKENI. The CDR3 DNA is TGTGCCAGCTCACCGCCAGGTTTAGCCAAAAACATTCAGTACTTC. Amino acids: CASSPPGLAKNIQYF.

The rearrangement uses TRBV2 and TRBJ2-7; 8 positions agree with TRBD1. The CDR3 runs 13 residues. The germline gives CDR1 SNHLY, CDR2 FYNNEI. V trimming: 6 bases; J trimming: 5 bases; junction bases outside the gene matches: 6. Here the CDR3 reads CASRAGTGHEQYF. The CDR3 bases are TGTGCCAGCAGGGCCGGGACAGGACACGAGCAGTACTTC.

The rearrangement joins TRBV9 to TRBJ2-7, with 9 bases matching TRBD1. The CDR3 has 15 amino acids. With V trimmed by 4 bases and J by 4 bases, 9 bases remained unmatched. Germline lookup yields CDR1 SGDLS and CDR2 YYNGEE. For the CDR3, the DNA is TGTGCCAGCAGCCCCCGCACGGGACAGGGTTACGAGCAGTACTTC. This gives the protein CASSPRTGQGYEQYF.

The chain has TRBV7-2 and TRBJ2-3; 8 bases align to TRBD2. Germline V gene lookup returns CDR1 SGHTA and CDR2 FQGNSA. The CDR3 runs to 16 residues. With 5 bases clipped from V and 5 bases from J, the junction kept 12 bases outside the gene matches. CDR3 loop: CASSISIGGAEDTQYF. The CDR3 DNA reads TGTGCCAGCAGCATAAGTATCGGGGGGGCTGAAGATACGCAGTATTTT. Drawing the rest from reference TRBV7-2 and TRBJ2-3, the complete variable domain is GAGVSQSPSNKVTEKGKDVELRCDPISGHTALYWYRQSLGQGLEFLIYFQGNSAPDKSGLPSDRFSAERTGGSVSTLTIQRTQQEDSAVYLCASSISIGGAEDTQYFGPGTRLTVL.

The V call is TRBV29-1, the J call TRBJ2-5; TRBD1 agrees at 7 bases. V lost 4 bases to trimming and J lost 2 bases; unmatched junction nucleotides: 4. The CDR3 length is 13 residues. Germline V gene sequence: CDR1 SQVTM, CDR2 ANQGSEA. The CDR3 spells CSVAEGAQETQYF. The CDR3 DNA sequence: TGCAGCGTTGCAGAGGGGGCTCAAGAGACCCAGTACTTC.

This rearrangement joins TRBV10-3 to TRBJ2-5, with 8 bases that match TRBD2. The better agreement between TRBJ2-7 and the DNA end casts doubt on the J call. CDR3 length: 12 amino acids. In germline, CDR1 is ENHRY, CDR2 SYGVKD. CDR3 bases: TGTGCCACCACCGGGGGGGCCGGCGAGCAGTACTTC. It specifies CATTGGAGEQYF.

The chain uses TRBV18 and TRBJ1-1; TRBD1 matches 7 bases. Germline V gives CDR1 KGHSH, CDR2 LQKENI. After removal of 8 bases from V and 4 bases from J, the junction contained 13 bases not matched to a gene. The CDR3 has 15 amino acids. The CDR3 region has the DNA TGTGCCAGCCCTTCTTCGACAGGGAGTCGCACTGAAGCTTTCTTT. It encodes CASPSSTGSRTEAFF.

This clone was counted a few times. The chain links TRBV6-4 to TRBJ2-3; 9 positions agree with TRBD2. Germline values: CDR1 MRHNA, CDR2 SNTAGT. This CDR3 is built from 16 residues. J gave up 4 bases and V 3 bases, and 8 bases lay outside the gene matches. The CDR3, as DNA: TGTGCCAGCAGTGAGGGAGGCGGGGGGGCCTCAGATACGCAGTATTTT. It specifies CASSEGGGGASDTQYF.

The chain employs TRBV6-1 and TRBJ2-5; TRBD2 matches at 13 bases. The DNA end lines up better with TRBJ2-7; the J call may be wrong. Germline V lookup: CDR1 MNHNS, CDR2 SASEGT. The CDR3 runs to 15 residues. The CDR3: CASSTSGGASYEQYF. The CDR3 DNA sequence: TGTGCCAGCAGTACTAGCGGGGGGGCATCCTACGAGCAGTACTTC.

The chain has TRBV11-2 and TRBJ2-7; D remains unclear. V was clipped by 5 bases and J by 3 bases, with 14 bases between them. The CDR3 extends over 14 amino acids. Germline assignment: CDR1 SGHAT and CDR2 FQNNGV. The CDR3 DNA reads as TGTGCCAGCAGCCCGTTCACAGCTGGCTACGAGCAGTACTTC. Its protein is CASSPFTAGYEQYF.

The chain recombines TRBV6-5 with TRBJ1-2, with D unclear. Germline V lookup: CDR1 MNHEY, CDR2 SVGAGI. The germline V and J ends were trimmed by 4 bases and 5 bases, with 17 bases remaining between them. CDR3 length: 15 residues. The CDR3 sequence: CASSSQKPSFYGYTF. CDR3 in DNA: TGTGCCAGCAGTTCCCAAAAGCCCTCGTTTTATGGCTACACCTTC.